Following are 22 T cell receptor beta chains from one sample sequenced in a study of identical twins (dated by TCRdb to between 2015 and 2016). The protocol used for the library was 5' RACE. TCRdb shows the sequencer as Illumina HiSeq 2000. In-frame beta chains were kept once TCRdb had trimmed the public reads at Q25 with fastp and called clones with MiXCR. Here each entry gathers all rows of one CDR3 protein and keeps the most common genes and DNA. This sample comprises hundreds of thousands of distinct CDR3 sequences, around 22% of them detected only once. The ten biggest clones cover approximately 0.5% of the sample. This sample also belongs to another study, concerning yellow fever vaccine responses in identical twins.

What was sequenced was CD4+ T cells sorted from blood. Source of these receptors: a woman aged 18-30 years in good health.

This clonotype was picked up a small number of times. V is TRBV3-1 and J is TRBJ1-1; 9 nucleotides line up with TRBD1. Trimming cost V 5 bases and J 1 base; bases outside gene matches: 8. There are 16 residues in the CDR3. Looked up from germline, CDR1 is LGHDT and CDR2 is YNNKEL (reference sequence). CDR3: CASSNGQGWQNTEAFF. The CDR3 nucleotides are TGTGCCAGCAGCAATGGACAGGGGTGGCAGAACACTGAAGCTTTCTTT.

DNA for the CDR3: TGCGCCAGCAGCTGGGGAGGACTACGTAGCACAGATACGCAGTATTTT. It is translated as CASSWGGLRSTDTQYF. The V call is TRBV5-1, the J call TRBJ2-3; tentatively, D is TRBD2 (6 bases). This CDR3 spans 16 amino acids. Looked up from germline, CDR1 is SGHRS and CDR2 is YFSETQ. Trimming took off 3 bases at V and 0 bases at J, with 14 bases between the two ends.

This clonotype occurred many times. CDR3 coding DNA: TGTGCCAGCACCAAAAGGACAAGAGGCGACAATGAGCAGTTCTTC. This codes for CASTKRTRGDNEQFF. This chain uses TRBV7-2 with TRBJ2-1, with a possible D match to TRBD1 (5 bases). Trimming removed 7 bases at V and 5 bases at J, with 18 bases between. The CDR3 runs to 15 residues. CDR1 and CDR2 from the germline V gene are SGHTA and FQGNSA.

This rearrangement joins TRBV3-1 to TRBJ1-1, with D maybe TRBD1 (6 bases). The V gene's germline CDR1 is LGHDT and CDR2 YNNKEL (reference sequence). This CDR3 region has 14 residues. Deletions cut 4 bases from V and 1 base from J, with 10 bases between. The CDR3 nucleotides read TGTGCCAGCAGCCTATGGACAGCGAACACTGAAGCTTTCTTT. This codes for CASSLWTANTEAFF.

The chain combines TRBV9 with TRBJ1-3; tentatively, D is TRBD1 (5 bases). The CDR3 length is 15 residues. The V and J ends lost 0 bases and 0 bases respectively, with 7 bases between them. Germline assignment: CDR1 SGDLS and CDR2 YYNGEE. CDR3 in DNA: TGTGCCAGCAGCGTAGCAGGGTCCTCTGGAAACACCATATATTTT. This encodes CASSVAGSSGNTIYF.

This clonotype has just a few counts. V usage is TRBV27 and J usage is TRBJ1-2; the match to TRBD1 covers 10 bases. Germline V gene lookup returns CDR1 MNHEY and CDR2 SMNVEV (reference sequence). CDR3 length equals 15 residues. The junction had 5 bases not matched to a gene; V was cut back by 3 bases and J by 4 bases. CDR3 coding DNA: TGTGCCAGCAGTTTTAATGACAGGGGGCCCTATGGCTACACCTTC. It codes for CASSFNDRGPYGYTF.

This clonotype was seen a handful of times. The chain recombines TRBV27 with TRBJ2-4, with D maybe TRBD1 (5 bases). V lost 7 bases, J lost 0 bases, and 10 bases lay in between. Germline V gene lookup returns CDR1 MNHEY and CDR2 SMNVEV (reference sequence). The CDR3 has 14 residues. As DNA, the CDR3 is TGTGCCAGCAAGGGGCTAACAGCCAAAAACATTCAGTACTTC. Its translation is CASKGLTAKNIQYF.

The chain recombines TRBV5-1 with TRBJ2-1; D possibly matches TRBD1 or TRBD2 (5 bases each). The CDR3 has 15 residues. The germline V and J ends were trimmed by 0 bases and 3 bases, with 10 bases remaining between them. Germline V gene lookup returns CDR1 SGHRS and CDR2 YFSETQ. CDR3 nucleotides: TGCGCCAGCAGCTTGGAGGGGAGCAACTACAATGAGCAGTTCTTC. Protein: CASSLEGSNYNEQFF.

The CDR3 here is CSVSGGRVNTEAFF. The CDR3 nucleotides are TGCAGCGTTTCAGGGGGACGGGTGAACACTGAAGCTTTCTTT. The gene calls are TRBV29-1 and TRBJ1-1; 7 bases map to TRBD1. CDR1 is SQVTM and CDR2 is ANQGSEA in the germline V gene. V was pared by 5 bases and J by 0 bases, with 6 bases of the junction left unmatched. There are 14 residues in the CDR3.

CDR3 DNA sequence: TGCAGTGTCGGCCTTCAGGGAGGTTCGCCTGAAGCTTTCTTT. Translated: CSVGLQGGSPEAFF. J is TRBJ1-1 and V is TRBV20-1; D is perhaps TRBD1 (5 bases). The length of the CDR3 is 14 residues. Germline V CDR1 and CDR2: DFQATT, SNEGSKA (reference sequence). Trimming shortened V by 7 bases and J by 6 bases, and 21 bases separated the two germline ends.

This chain connects TRBV6-1 to TRBJ1-6; D ambiguous. Germline CDR1 is MNHNS and CDR2 is SASEGT. V lost 1 base, J lost 9 bases, and 10 bases lay in between. This CDR3 region has 14 residues. CDR3 DNA: TGTGCCAGCAGTGAAGGTGTTTTGAGTTCACCCCTCCACTTT. Protein: CASSEGVLSSPLHF.

This clonotype was detected only a few times. The chain combines TRBV20-1 with TRBJ2-1; weak D call: TRBD2 (5 bases). The V and J ends lost 5 bases and 0 bases respectively, with 14 bases between them. The germline CDR1 and CDR2 sequences are DFQATT and SNEGSKA (reference sequence). The CDR3 runs 15 residues. The CDR3 nucleotides are TGCAGTGCTCGGGGAACCCCCAGCTCCTACAATGAGCAGTTCTTC. This gives the protein CSARGTPSSYNEQFF.

The chain is built from TRBV6-2 or TRBV6-3 and TRBJ1-5; perhaps TRBD1 as D (6 bases). The ends were cut back, 2 bases at V and 2 bases at J, with 13 bases in the middle. In germline, CDR1 is MNHEY, CDR2 SVGEGT. This CDR3 has 16 residues. CDR3 DNA sequence: TGTGCCAGCAGTTACGGGCAGGGGAAGGGCAATCAGCCCCAGCATTTT. This gives the protein CASSYGQGKGNQPQHF.

This clonotype occurred a few times. The genes are TRBV18 and TRBJ2-1, with 7 bases fitting TRBD1. The CDR3 covers 15 residues. Germline loops: CDR1 KGHSH, CDR2 LQKENI. Trimming at V came to 5 bases and at J to 4 bases, leaving 8 bases not matched to a gene. CDR3 coding DNA: TGTGCCAGCTCATCAGGACAGGCAATATACAATGAGCAGTTCTTC. This sequence encodes CASSSGQAIYNEQFF.

V usage is TRBV15 and J usage is TRBJ2-1; TRBD1 matches 7 bases. Per the germline V gene, CDR1 is LNHNV and CDR2 is YYDKDF (reference sequence). V was clipped by 4 bases and J by 0 bases; unmatched bases: 9. The CDR3 length is 17 residues. CDR3 amino acids: CATSNDSGQRSYNEQFF. The CDR3 DNA reads TGTGCCACCAGCAACGACTCGGGACAGCGCTCCTACAATGAGCAGTTCTTC.

The chain links TRBV24-1 to TRBJ2-3; 7 bases match TRBD2. From germline, CDR1 is KGHDR and CDR2 SFDVKD. The trim removed 4 bases at V and 6 bases at J, leaving 15 bases unmatched. The CDR3 has 17 amino acids. CDR3: CATSESGSAGSTDTQYF. The CDR3, as DNA: TGTGCCACCAGTGAGTCCGGGTCAGCGGGATCAACGGATACGCAGTATTTT.

V and J are TRBV12-3 or TRBV12-4 and TRBJ2-1, with D uncertain. The CDR3 covers 15 residues. Deletions cut 3 bases from V and 6 bases from J, with 15 bases between. In DNA, the CDR3 is TGTGCCAGCAGTTTTTTCGGGCGTCCCCCCAATGAGCAGTTCTTC. Encoded protein: CASSFFGRPPNEQFF.

This clonotype was seen only a few times. This sequence joins TRBV12-3 or TRBV12-4 and TRBJ1-2; D is ambiguous. The CDR3 covers 13 residues. Trimming shortened V by 6 bases and J by 7 bases, and 15 bases separated the two germline ends. The CDR3 reads CASSTLVKAGYTF. The CDR3 DNA follows: TGTGCCAGCAGCACCTTAGTAAAGGCTGGCTACACCTTC.

This clonotype was seen repeatedly, ten times or more. The chain links TRBV10-3 to TRBJ2-1, with 12 positions matching TRBD2. J lost 0 bases, V lost 4 bases, and 7 bases had no gene match. CDR1 is ENHRY, CDR2 SYGVKD, per germline. The CDR3 extends over 18 amino acids. The CDR3 bases are TGTGCCATCAGTGGGCCTAGCGGGGGGGGTTTCTCCTACAATGAGCAGTTCTTC. Translating gives CAISGPSGGGFSYNEQFF.

The chain has TRBV7-9 and TRBJ2-3, with no clear D. The V gene's germline CDR1 is SEHNR and CDR2 FQNEAQ (reference sequence). The CDR3 length is 13 residues. Trimming stripped 7 bases from V and 7 bases from J, with 15 bases between. CDR3 bases: TGTGCCAGCAATAACCCCCTTCTGAATACGCAGTATTTT. Residues: CASNNPLLNTQYF.

This clonotype was observed a handful of times. DNA for the CDR3: TGTGCCAGCAGTATGGAGGGCCCCGAGCAGTACTTC. Its translation is CASSMEGPEQYF. This chain connects TRBV12-3 or TRBV12-4 to TRBJ2-7; possibly TRBD2 for D (6 bases). Trimming shortened V by 5 bases and J by 6 bases, and 11 bases separated the two germline ends. The CDR3 covers 12 residues.

The CDR3 loop reads CSVGDSYNYGYTF. CDR3 sequence (DNA): TGCAGCGTTGGGGACAGCTATAACTATGGCTACACCTTC. This chain uses TRBV29-1 with TRBJ1-2; 7 positions match TRBD1. CDR1 and CDR2 (germline): SQVTM, ANQGSEA. The CDR3 is made up of 13 amino acids. J lost 1 base, V lost 4 bases, and 3 bases had no gene match.